This record looks at one TCR beta chain sequence and its context. These data originate in a study of blood T cell repertoires in COVID-19. Original analysis: Estimated nucleated cell counts came from reference gene primer amplification. Sequenced by immunoSEQ multiplex PCR; TCRdb stores in-frame clones only, minus some. V and J calls and clone size follow that table, whereas D and trimming were derived from the DNA. The sample contains approximately 89,000 clones, roughly 80% of which appear only once. CDR3 size: 16 residues. Germline CDR1 is SGDLS and CDR2 is YYNGEE. The V and J ends lost 0 bases and 1 base respectively, with 11 bases between them.

This chain joins TRBV9 and TRBJ1-3; D is unclear. This receptor was identified in a human donor in a cohort sampled during active COVID-19. The material sequenced was peripheral blood. The CDR3 here is CASSVDPGISGNTIYF. The CDR3 DNA reads as TGTGCCAGCAGCGTAGATCCGGGGATATCTGGAAACACCATATATTTT.